This passage covers 18 T cell receptor beta chains from one sample sequenced in a study of vaccination and CD4 T cells after COVID-19. Treatment denoted: roughly 10-day PBMC culture with coronavirus spike peptide pools or control peptides (ViraFEST assay). An Oncomine TCR Beta short-read assay was used to sequence the DNA from cultured CD4+ T cells. TCRdb called the PCR reads again in MiXCR, with one record for every CDR3 protein. The sample records 15,000 or so distinct CDR3 sequences, approximately 70% being singletons. These receptors have no identified antigens. The sample was CD4+ T cells from blood, cultured in vitro. Source of these receptors: a human donor who had recovered from COVID-19.

The chain is built from TRBV10-1 and TRBJ1-1, with D uncertain. Trimming stripped 4 bases from V and 1 base from J, with 7 bases between. Germline V CDR1 and CDR2: WNHNN, SYGVQD (reference sequence). The CDR3 consists of 13 residues. CDR3 residues: CASSGPGNTEAFF. The CDR3 nucleotides are TGCGCCAGCAGTGGTCCAGGGAACACTGAAGCTTTCTTT.

The chain combines TRBV28 with TRBJ1-5; 10 nucleotides line up with TRBD1. With 6 bases clipped from V and 0 bases from J, the junction kept 11 bases outside the gene matches. The CDR3 is 18 amino acids. Germline lookup yields CDR1 MDHEN and CDR2 SYDVKM. CDR3 in amino acids: CASRRDRDRGYSNQPQHF. In nucleotides, the CDR3 is TGTGCCAGCAGGAGAGACCGGGACAGGGGTTATAGCAATCAGCCCCAGCATTTT.

The V gene is TRBV7-2, the J gene TRBJ1-1, with D unclear. Trimming left V 1 base short and J 7 bases short, with 10 bases between. The CDR3 is 13 residues long. Looked up from germline, CDR1 is SGHTA and CDR2 is FQGNSA. This chain's CDR3 is CASSLGAAGEAFF. DNA for the CDR3: TGTGCCAGCAGCTTAGGGGCTGCTGGTGAAGCTTTCTTT.

V usage is TRBV19 and J usage is TRBJ1-1; D is ambiguous. The CDR3 extends over 13 amino acids. The V gene lost 6 bases and the J gene lost 2 bases, with 10 bases spanning the gap. CDR1 is LNHDA and CDR2 is SQIVND in the germline V gene (reference sequence). The CDR3 region is CASRAAANTEAFF. The CDR3 nucleotides read TGTGCCAGTAGGGCAGCCGCTAACACTGAAGCTTTCTTT.

The chain is built from TRBV10-3 and TRBJ1-6, with 8 bases aligning to TRBD1. This CDR3 is built from 17 residues. Unmatched junction bases numbered 11, after V lost 3 bases and J lost 7 bases. Per the germline V gene, CDR1 is ENHRY and CDR2 is SYGVKD. The CDR3 nucleotides read TGTGCCATCAGTGACGAGACGACAGGGGACTTGAATTCACCCCTCCACTTT. This gives the protein CAISDETTGDLNSPLHF.

This clonotype was picked up a small number of times. V is TRBV28 and J is TRBJ1-6; weak D call: TRBD1 (6 bases). The CDR3 is 20 amino acids. Deletions cut 0 bases from V and 10 bases from J, with 28 bases between. The germline gives CDR1 MDHEN, CDR2 SYDVKM. The CDR3 nucleotides read TGTGCCAGCAGTTTATGCTCCTTAGGGACAAGTGAGTGTTATCGGTCACCCCTCCACTTT. Protein product: CASSLCSLGTSECYRSPLHF. The full variable domain, in which reference TRBV28 and TRBJ1-6 provide the parts outside the CDR3, is DVKVTQSSRYLVKRTGEKVFLECVQDMDHENMFWYRQDPGLGLRLIYFSYDVKMKEKGDIPEGYSVSREKKERFSLILESASTNQTSMYLCASSLCSLGTSECYRSPLHFGNGTRLTVT.

Only one count was recorded for this clonotype. The genes are TRBV27 and TRBJ2-7; weak D call: TRBD2 (6 bases). From germline, CDR1 is MNHEY and CDR2 SMNVEV (reference sequence). The CDR3 totals 15 residues. With 5 bases removed from V and 2 bases from J, the gap between germline ends came to 16 bases. CDR3 sequence: CASSPGAQTTYEQYF. The DNA of the CDR3 is TGTGCCAGCAGTCCGGGAGCTCAGACCACCTACGAGCAGTACTTC.

The V call is TRBV6-1, the J call TRBJ1-2; TRBD1 matches 9 bases. V trimming: 5 bases; J trimming: 6 bases; junction bases outside the gene matches: 10. This CDR3 has 15 residues. Germline assignment: CDR1 MNHNS and CDR2 SASEGT. CDR3 nucleotides: TGTGCCAGCAGTCCAGGTAACAGGGGGCTGGATGGCTACACCTTC. Protein: CASSPGNRGLDGYTF.

This clonotype has a handful of counts. The chain links TRBV27 to TRBJ1-5; tentative D call: TRBD1 (6 bases). Trimming stripped 0 bases from V and 7 bases from J, with 10 bases between. The CDR3 runs 14 residues. The germline gives CDR1 MNHEY, CDR2 SMNVEV (reference sequence). The CDR3 DNA reads as TGTGCCAGCAGTTTATCGGGGGCTCCCCAGCCCCAGCATTTT. Its translation is CASSLSGAPQPQHF.

The V gene is TRBV6-2 or TRBV6-3, the J gene TRBJ2-5; TRBD1 matches at 7 bases. The CDR3 is 15 amino acids. V gave up 5 bases and J gave up 4 bases; unmatched junction bases: 10. Per germline, CDR1 MNHEY and CDR2 SVGEGT. CDR3 sequence (DNA): TGTGCCAGCAGTGACCGCGGCAGGGGGACAGAGACCCAGTACTTC. It codes for CASSDRGRGTETQYF.

The chain carries TRBV2 and TRBJ1-5; TRBD1 agrees at 11 bases. Germline V gives CDR1 SNHLY, CDR2 FYNNEI. This CDR3 is built from 15 residues. J gave up 6 bases and V 4 bases, and 5 bases lay outside the gene matches. In DNA, the CDR3 is TGTGCCAGCAGTGGGGGGGGACAGGGGGGTCAGCCCCAGCATTTT. Its protein is CASSGGGQGGQPQHF. Full variable domain (missing parts from reference TRBV2 and TRBJ1-5): EPEVTQTPSHQVTQMGQEVILRCVPISNHLYFYWYRQILGQKVEFLVSFYNNEISEKSEIFDDQFSVERPDGSNFTLKIRSTKLEDSAMYFCASSGGGQGGQPQHFGDGTRLSIL.

This clonotype was observed once. The chain employs TRBV6-1 and TRBJ1-1, with D hard to call. Germline V lookup: CDR1 MNHNS, CDR2 SASEGT. This CDR3 has 15 amino acids. V gave up 6 bases and J gave up 1 base, with 15 bases separating them. CDR3 coding DNA: TGTGCCAGCAGCCCTAACTGGACGGGGAACACTGAAGCTTTCTTT. Protein: CASSPNWTGNTEAFF.

This chain uses TRBV30 with TRBJ1-6; possibly TRBD1 for D (5 bases). Germline CDR1 reads GTSNPN; CDR2 reads SVGIG (reference sequence). V was shortened by 2 bases and J by 6 bases, with 14 bases between the two germline ends. This CDR3 spans 15 amino acids. CDR3 loop: CAWSPRAGSNSPLHF. The CDR3 coding sequence is TGTGCCTGGAGTCCCCGGGCAGGGTCTAATTCACCCCTCCACTTT.

The rearrangement uses TRBV6-1 and TRBJ1-3; no clear D. CDR3 length: 13 residues. The germline V gene encodes CDR1 MNHNS and CDR2 SASEGT. The germline V and J ends were trimmed by 9 bases and 0 bases, with 9 bases remaining between them. The CDR3 region is CASDRNSGNTIYF. CDR3 in DNA: TGTGCCAGTGACCGTAACTCTGGAAACACCATATATTTT.

In this sample, this clonotype turned up once. CDR3 loop: CASSPRTGQETQYF. Here the CDR3 DNA reads TGTGCCAGCAGCCCACGGACAGGACAAGAGACCCAGTACTTC. The rearrangement joins TRBV7-2 to TRBJ2-5, with 7 bases that match TRBD1. Germline assignment: CDR1 SGHTA and CDR2 FQGNSA. With V trimmed by 5 bases and J by 2 bases, 5 bases remained unmatched. The CDR3 runs 14 residues.

A note on this clonotype: A read error may produce the germline difference seen at one junction end. This chain links TRBV5-1 with TRBJ1-1; 7 positions match TRBD1. This CDR3 contains 14 residues. From germline, CDR1 is SGHRS and CDR2 YFSETQ. CDR3 nucleotide sequence: TGCGCCAGCAGGCCCGACAGGGTGAATACTGAAGCTTTCTTT. This sequence encodes CASRPDRVNTEAFF.

This chain connects TRBV6-2 or TRBV6-3 to TRBJ2-7, with 8 bases matching TRBD1. Germline CDR1 reads MNHEY; CDR2 reads SVGEGT. This CDR3 is built from 20 residues. J lost 2 bases, V lost 2 bases, and 20 bases had no gene match. The CDR3 nucleotides are TGTGCCAGCAGTTACGGCAGGGGGCCCTTAGCTGGAGGGAGTACCTACGAGCAGTACTTC. Residues: CASSYGRGPLAGGSTYEQYF.

The genes are TRBV6-5 and TRBJ2-2; 10 bases agree with TRBD1. The CDR3 runs to 15 residues. Germline trimming cut 3 bases from V and 6 bases from J; bases unmatched to any gene: 4. Germline V gene lookup returns CDR1 MNHEY and CDR2 SVGAGI. This CDR3 reads CASSYTGTGAGELFF. The CDR3 region has the DNA TGTGCCAGCAGTTATACCGGGACAGGGGCCGGGGAGCTGTTTTTT.